Presented here are 12 T cell receptor beta chains from one specimen sequenced in a study of T cells in women clearing cervical HPV infection. Clones were sequenced by immunoSEQ multiplex PCR, and TCRdb holds only the in-frame ones, with some missing. Its listing shows tens of thousands of clones. Material for sequencing was blood buffy coat. The receptor set was obtained from a woman between 18 and 70 years old with a cervical HPV16 infection that either progressed to CIN3+ or cleared (not recorded which).

With regard to this clone: The read gets to within 3 residues of the CDR3 end, and the germline J gene fills in the rest. The J gene is TRBJ1-5, the V gene TRBV19, with 7 bases that match TRBD1. V was clipped by 3 bases and J by 1 base; unmatched bases: 3. Germline CDR1 is LNHDA and CDR2 is SQIVND (reference sequence). The CDR3 runs to 15 residues. Partial CDR3 DNA: TGTGCCAGTAGTATTGACAGGGAAAGCAATCAGCCC. Translating it yields CASSIDRESNQP. The CDR3 in its entirety is CASSIDRESNQPQHF.

This CDR3 is CASSGTSGASMDDYEQYF. The covered CDR3 bases are TGTGCCAGCAGTGGTACTAGCGGGGCCTCTATGGACGACTACGAG. The V call is TRBV2, the J call TRBJ2-7, with TRBD2 identical over 10 bases. The read terminates 3 residues ahead of where the CDR3 ends, so the germline J gene completes it. The V and J ends lost 4 bases and 3 bases, in that order; junction bases with no gene match: 15. Germline-derived CDR1 and CDR2 are SNHLY and FYNNEI. The CDR3 runs 18 residues.

Concerning this clone: Read coverage stops 3 residues before the CDR3 terminus; the germline J gene supplies the remainder. V is TRBV5-8 and J is TRBJ1-4; D gene unclear. The V gene lost 2 bases and the J gene lost 5 bases, with 10 bases spanning the gap. Germline CDR1 and CDR2: SGHTS and YDEGEE. The CDR3 runs 14 residues. CDR3 DNA, as far as it was read: TGTGCCAGCAGCTTATCACTCCCAAATGAAAAA. This translates into CASSLSLPNEK. The entire CDR3 protein reads CASSLSLPNEKLFF.

As concerns this clone: Coverage ceases 3 residues before the CDR3 finishes, and the germline J gene fills in the end. This chain joins TRBV7-2 and TRBJ1-2; D might be TRBD1 (6 bases). The V gene's germline CDR1 is SGHTA and CDR2 FQGNSA. This CDR3 has 11 amino acids. The sequenced CDR3 bases are TGTGCCAGCAGCCCGACAGGAGGC. It specifies CASSPTGG. The entire CDR3 reads CASSPTGGYTF. Combining the CDR3 with reference TRBV7-2 and TRBJ1-2 gives the whole variable domain GAGVSQSPSNKVTEKGKDVELRCDPISGHTALYWYRQSLGQGLEFLIYFQGNSAPDKSGLPSDRFSAERTGGSVSTLTIQRTQQEDSAVYLCASSPTGGYTFGSGTRLTVV.

With respect to this clone: The CDR3 end is not reached by the read, which stops 3 residues before it; the germline J gene fills it in. This sequence joins TRBV5-6 and TRBJ1-4; D unresolved. Trimming stripped 0 bases from V and 5 bases from J, with 5 bases between. Germline-derived CDR1 and CDR2 are SGHDT and YYEEEE. The CDR3 runs 13 residues. CDR3 sequence: CASSLGGNEKLFF. Partial CDR3 DNA: TGTGCCAGCAGCTTGGGAGGGAATGAAAAA.

In regard to this clone: The read halts 3 residues ahead of the CDR3 end, with the missing end drawn from the germline J gene. V is TRBV7-9 and J is TRBJ1-4; a weak D match, TRBD1 (5 bases). The CDR3 contains 15 residues. Per the germline V gene, CDR1 is SEHNR and CDR2 is FQNEAQ (reference sequence). Deletions cut 0 bases from V and 7 bases from J, with 12 bases between. CDR3 residues: CASSLADGGSEKLFF. Incomplete CDR3 DNA: TGTGCCAGCAGCTTAGCAGACGGGGGTAGTGAAAAA.

Of note for this clone: The read ends 3 residues early relative to the CDR3; the germline J gene fills the gap. This chain connects TRBV5-1 to TRBJ2-2; weak D call: TRBD1 (6 bases). Germline loops: CDR1 SGHRS, CDR2 YFSETQ. The germline V and J ends were trimmed by 5 bases and 4 bases, with 12 bases remaining between them. The CDR3 spans 14 residues. CDR3 DNA, as far as it was read: TGCGCCAGCAGGAGGGACATATTCACCGGGGAG. Its translation: CASRRDIFTGE. The CDR3 as a whole reads CASRRDIFTGELFF.

On this clone itself: The CDR3 extends 3 residues past the end of the read, so its final part is completed from the germline J gene. The V call is TRBV6-4, the J call TRBJ2-5; 10 bases map to TRBD2. The CDR3 consists of 15 residues. In germline, CDR1 is MRHNA, CDR2 SNTAGT. V gave up 5 bases and J gave up 4 bases; unmatched junction bases: 7. This CDR3 reads CASSRLAGDLETQYF. The covered CDR3 bases are TGTGCCAGCAGTCGGCTAGCGGGGGACTTAGAGACC.

As concerns this clone: The read ends 3 residues shy of where the CDR3 ends; the end is completed using the germline J gene. V gene TRBV7-8 combines with J gene TRBJ1-2, with D maybe TRBD1 (5 bases). CDR3 length: 12 amino acids. Trimming removed 3 bases from V and 4 bases from J, with 6 bases in between. The germline gives CDR1 SGHVS, CDR2 FQNEAQ. The CDR3 loop reads CASSLGGYGYTF. CDR3 DNA (partial): TGTGCCAGCAGCTTGGGGGGCTATGGC. Combining the CDR3 with reference TRBV7-8 and TRBJ1-2 gives the whole variable domain GAGVSQSPRYKVAKRGQDVALRCDPISGHVSLFWYQQALGQGPEFLTYFQNEAQLDKSGLPSDRFFAERPEGSVSTLKIQRTQQEDSAVYLCASSLGGYGYTFGSGTRLTVV.

In the case of this clone: The CDR3 goes on 3 residues after the read ends, and that part is filled in from the germline J gene. The chain is built from TRBV20-1 and TRBJ2-1; D is unresolved. Germline assignment: CDR1 DFQATT and CDR2 SNEGSKA (reference sequence). V lost 0 bases and J 2 bases, leaving 11 bases between the germline ends. The CDR3 sequence is 15 residues long. CDR3 region: CSAREESDAYNEQFF. The DNA read from the CDR3 is TGCAGTGCTAGAGAGGAGAGCGATGCCTACAATGAG.

With respect to this clone: Read coverage stops 3 residues before the CDR3 terminus; the germline J gene supplies the remainder. The V gene is TRBV7-6, the J gene TRBJ2-7, with TRBD2 identical over 11 bases. Losses at the gene ends were 3 bases for V and 3 bases for J; bases not matched to a gene: 4. The CDR3 extends over 15 amino acids. Germline-derived CDR1 and CDR2 are SGHVS and FNYEAQ. The sequenced CDR3 bases are TGTGCCAGCAGCTTGGAACTAGCGGGAGTCTACGAG. Translation: CASSLELAGVYE. The full-length CDR3 reads as CASSLELAGVYEQYF.

A remark on this clone: The read falls 3 residues short of the CDR3 end, and the missing part is taken from the germline J gene. The rearrangement joins TRBV6-1 to TRBJ1-4; D unresolved. V gave up 3 bases and J gave up 8 bases, with 4 bases separating them. The CDR3 is made up of 11 amino acids. Germline CDR1 MNHNS, CDR2 SASEGT. CDR3 DNA (partial): TGTGCCAGCAGTGAGAGGGAAAAA. Amino acids: CASSEREK. The entire CDR3 protein is CASSEREKLFF.